This TCR beta chain was sequenced for a study of early T cells in non-severe SARS-CoV-2 infection. Background on the study: Sequencing targeted bulk RNA from unsorted whole blood, leaving chains unpaired.

The CDR3 has 14 residues. V lost 8 bases, J lost 2 bases, and 15 bases lay in between. Germline assignment: CDR1 SGHRS and CDR2 YFSETQ. The protocol attached unique molecular identifiers to individual cDNA molecules. In TCRdb, the 5' RACE reads were re-called with MiXCR into one record per CDR3 protein. Here the sample spans 25,000 to 30,000 distinct CDR3 sequences, under 10% being singletons. Source material: whole blood. This chain joins TRBV5-1 and TRBJ2-3; perhaps TRBD1 as D (6 bases). The TCR originated in an adult who was a healthcare worker with PCR-confirmed SARS-CoV-2 infection or an uninfected control (not recorded which). The CDR3 loop is CASSVQGDTDTQYF. DNA for the CDR3: TGCGCCAGTAGCGTACAGGGAGACACAGATACGCAGTATTTT.